Below are 20 T cell receptor beta chains sequenced from a single sample in a study of cytomegalovirus exposure and HLA in healthy donors (dated 2017 in TCRdb). The library was prepared using the immunoSEQ multiplex PCR assay. The multiplex PCR relied on a mix of 60 forward primers for TCR Vbeta segments and 13 reverse primers for TCR Jbeta segments. TCRdb took this table from immuneACCESS and kept in-frame rearrangements with V and J called. Such tables lack part of the clones; where checked against another copy, unresolved V genes explain under half of the gap, and the rest is unexplained. In this sample the table shows fewer than 110,000 clones, over 65% of which occur a single time. 12% to 15% of the sample is in the top ten clones. Sequencing used PBMCs. These receptors came from a woman aged 40-49 years in good health and CMV-seropositive.

V usage is TRBV5-4 and J usage is TRBJ1-2; the D gene is possibly TRBD1 (6 bases). Germline CDR1 is SGHNT and CDR2 is YYREEE (reference sequence). V shed 1 base and J shed 4 bases, with 23 bases lying between them. The CDR3 loop spans 18 amino acids. The CDR3 sequence is CASSLLITGRPSGYGYTF. The CDR3 DNA reads TGTGCCAGCAGCTTGCTTATTACAGGGCGACCTTCCGGCTATGGCTACACCTTC.

This rearrangement joins TRBV7-6 to TRBJ2-5, with 7 bases matching TRBD2. The CDR3 sequence is 14 residues long. V was pared by 3 bases and J by 5 bases, with 6 bases of the junction left unmatched. Germline CDR1 reads SGHVS; CDR2 reads FNYEAQ. The CDR3 nucleotides are TGTGCCAGCAGCTTGGCGACTAGCACCGAGACCCAGTACTTC. Protein: CASSLATSTETQYF.

V is TRBV7-3 and J is TRBJ2-7, with 7 bases fitting TRBD1. Losses at the gene ends were 2 bases for V and 1 base for J; bases not matched to a gene: 5. Germline loops: CDR1 SGHTA, CDR2 FQGTGA. This CDR3 region has 15 residues. CDR3: CASSLSTGPSYEQYF. In nucleotides, the CDR3 is TGTGCCAGCAGCTTATCGACAGGGCCTTCCTACGAGCAGTACTTC.

The chain uses TRBV30 and TRBJ1-2; 9 nucleotides align to TRBD1. The CDR3 contains 13 residues. Germline V gene data show CDR1 as GTSNPN and CDR2 as SVGIG (reference sequence). V shed 2 bases, J shed 7 bases, and the junction held 5 bases outside the gene matches. CDR3 sequence (DNA): TGTGCCTGGAGTCGTACAGGGGGCTCTGGCTACACCTTC. Residues: CAWSRTGGSGYTF.

The rearrangement links TRBV7-9 to TRBJ1-6; no definite D call. Trimming pared 1 base from V and 8 bases from J, leaving 3 bases between. This CDR3 has 12 amino acids. Germline loops: CDR1 SEHNR, CDR2 FQNEAQ (reference sequence). CDR3 residues: CASSLVDSPLHF. As DNA, the CDR3 is TGTGCCAGCAGCTTAGTAGATTCACCCCTCCACTTT.

This chain links TRBV6-5 with TRBJ2-7, with TRBD1 matching 10 bases. The CDR3 spans 14 residues. The germline V gene encodes CDR1 MNHEY and CDR2 SVGAGI. V lost 5 bases and J lost 6; bases outside the gene matches: 7. CDR3 residues: CASSQGQGMFEQYF. CDR3 sequence (DNA): TGTGCCAGCAGTCAGGGACAGGGGATGTTCGAGCAGTACTTC.

V is TRBV5-1 and J is TRBJ2-7; TRBD1 is a possible D gene (8 bases). CDR3 size: 14 residues. V gave up 5 bases and J gave up 3 bases, with 15 bases separating them. Germline CDR1 reads SGHRS; CDR2 reads YFSETQ. CDR3 bases: TGCGCCAGCAGAAAAACAGGGGGGGTCTACGAGCAGTACTTC. It codes for CASRKTGGVYEQYF. Full variable domain (outside the CDR3, taken from reference TRBV5-1 and TRBJ2-7): KAGVTQTPRYLIKTRGQQVTLSCSPISGHRSVSWYQQTPGQGLQFLFEYFSETQRNKGNFPGRFSGRQFSNSRSEMNVSTLELGDSALYLCASRKTGGVYEQYFGPGTRLTVT.

The chain employs TRBV29-1 and TRBJ2-5, with TRBD1 identical over 7 bases. The CDR3 contains 13 residues. Germline lookup yields CDR1 SQVTM and CDR2 ANQGSEA. V was pared by 4 bases and J by 4 bases, with 6 bases of the junction left unmatched. CDR3 in DNA: TGCAGCGTTGGAGGGGGCAGGGGAGAGACCCAGTACTTC. Translating it yields CSVGGGRGETQYF.

This rearrangement joins TRBV5-1 to TRBJ1-3; 8 nucleotides agree with TRBD1. Germline assignment: CDR1 SGHRS and CDR2 YFSETQ. CDR3 size: 15 residues. V shed 4 bases and J 4 bases; nucleotides not matched to a gene: 7. CDR3 in amino acids: CASSPGQAMGNTIYF. CDR3 coding DNA: TGCGCCAGCAGCCCGGGACAGGCGATGGGAAACACCATATATTTT.

The chain uses TRBV4-1 and TRBJ2-3, with 11 bases aligning to TRBD2. Per the germline V gene, CDR1 is MGHRA and CDR2 is YSYEKL. The CDR3 totals 18 residues. V was clipped by 0 bases and J by 11 bases; unmatched bases: 16. The CDR3 DNA is TGCGCCAGCAGCCAAGATTGGCTAGCGGGGGGTAGGGTGGAAGGGCAGTATTTT. Protein: CASSQDWLAGGRVEGQYF.

The chain employs TRBV6-6 and TRBJ2-3; tentatively, D is TRBD2 (6 bases). From germline, CDR1 is MNHNY and CDR2 SVGAGI (reference sequence). Trimming pared 2 bases from V and 1 base from J, leaving 13 bases between. There are 16 residues in the CDR3. CDR3: CASSYPWRGRTDTQYF. CDR3 DNA sequence: TGTGCCAGCAGTTACCCTTGGCGGGGACGCACAGATACGCAGTATTTT.

This clone was observed a few times. The rearrangement joins TRBV6-5 to TRBJ1-2; 7 nucleotides align to TRBD1. Germline CDR1 and CDR2: MNHEY and SVGAGI. The length of the CDR3 is 12 residues. V was pared by 8 bases and J by 5 bases, with 5 bases of the junction left unmatched. The CDR3 DNA is TGTGCCAGCGGGGGACAGAATTATGGCTACACCTTC. Translated: CASGGQNYGYTF.

The rearrangement links TRBV7-3 to TRBJ2-3, with TRBD2 matching 7 bases. V lost 5 bases, J lost 2 bases, and 4 bases stayed unmatched. The germline gives CDR1 SGHTA, CDR2 FQGTGA. The CDR3 sequence is 14 residues long. CDR3 in DNA: TGTGCCAGCAGCCCGGGGGGAACCACAGATACGCAGTATTTT. This sequence encodes CASSPGGTTDTQYF.

This chain connects TRBV29-1 to TRBJ1-2; D is uncertain. Between the trimmed V and J ends, which lost 5 bases and 1 base, there was a span of 8 bases. This CDR3 is 12 amino acids long. Germline CDR1 SQVTM, CDR2 ANQGSEA. CDR3 nucleotides: TGCAGCGTTCCTACCGGTAACTATGGCTACACCTTC. This sequence encodes CSVPTGNYGYTF.

The chain is built from TRBV14 and TRBJ2-3; 7 bases align to TRBD1. V lost 5 bases, J lost 2 bases, and 4 bases stayed unmatched. The CDR3 has 14 residues. Germline V gives CDR1 SGHDN, CDR2 FVKESK. CDR3 in amino acids: CASSGGQYTDTQYF. The CDR3 DNA sequence: TGTGCCAGCAGCGGGGGACAGTACACAGATACGCAGTATTTT. Based on the CDR3 plus reference TRBV14 and TRBJ2-3, the full variable domain is EAGVTQFPSHSVIEKGQTVTLRCDPISGHDNLYWYRRVMGKEIKFLLHFVKESKQDESGMPNNRFLAERTGGTYSTLKVQPAELEDSGVYFCASSGGQYTDTQYFGPGTRLTVL.

The chain is built from TRBV9 and TRBJ2-1; 7 bases match TRBD1. The CDR3 runs 13 residues. Trimming removed 3 bases from V and 10 bases from J; junction bases left unmatched: 7. Germline V CDR1 and CDR2: SGDLS, YYNGEE. As DNA, the CDR3 is TGTGCCAGCAGCGCGGGACAGTTTCAGGAGCAGTTCTTC. The encoded protein is CASSAGQFQEQFF.

This chain uses TRBV19 with TRBJ2-2; 9 bases are shared with TRBD1. The trim removed 7 bases at V and 0 bases at J, leaving 6 bases unmatched. The V gene's germline CDR1 is LNHDA and CDR2 SQIVND (reference sequence). This CDR3 region has 16 residues. CDR3 DNA sequence: TGTGCCAGTAAAGGGGGACAGGGCACGAACACCGGGGAGCTGTTTTTT. Amino acids: CASKGGQGTNTGELFF.

The chain recombines TRBV6-5 with TRBJ1-1, with D possibly being TRBD1 (5 bases). Trimming left V 5 bases short and J 2 bases short, with 15 bases between. Germline V gives CDR1 MNHEY, CDR2 SVGAGI. This CDR3 spans 15 amino acids. The CDR3 sequence: CASSRGLLDNTEAFF. CDR3 sequence (DNA): TGTGCCAGCAGTCGGGGACTCCTGGACAACACTGAAGCTTTCTTT.

The genes are TRBV19 and TRBJ1-6, with D unclear. V shed 3 bases and J shed 8 bases, with 14 bases lying between them. CDR1 is LNHDA, CDR2 SQIVND, per germline (reference sequence). The CDR3 has 15 residues. CDR3 amino acids: CASSISGWEYSPLHF. The CDR3 DNA reads as TGTGCCAGTAGTATCTCCGGTTGGGAGTATTCACCCCTCCACTTT.

The chain employs TRBV27 and TRBJ1-6; unclear D gene. Trimming shortened V by 3 bases and J by 4 bases, and 4 bases separated the two germline ends. CDR3 size: 13 residues. CDR1 and CDR2 from the germline V gene are MNHEY and SMNVEV (reference sequence). Here the CDR3 DNA reads TGTGCCAGCAGTTTCCAGTATAATTCACCCCTCCACTTT. This gives the protein CASSFQYNSPLHF.